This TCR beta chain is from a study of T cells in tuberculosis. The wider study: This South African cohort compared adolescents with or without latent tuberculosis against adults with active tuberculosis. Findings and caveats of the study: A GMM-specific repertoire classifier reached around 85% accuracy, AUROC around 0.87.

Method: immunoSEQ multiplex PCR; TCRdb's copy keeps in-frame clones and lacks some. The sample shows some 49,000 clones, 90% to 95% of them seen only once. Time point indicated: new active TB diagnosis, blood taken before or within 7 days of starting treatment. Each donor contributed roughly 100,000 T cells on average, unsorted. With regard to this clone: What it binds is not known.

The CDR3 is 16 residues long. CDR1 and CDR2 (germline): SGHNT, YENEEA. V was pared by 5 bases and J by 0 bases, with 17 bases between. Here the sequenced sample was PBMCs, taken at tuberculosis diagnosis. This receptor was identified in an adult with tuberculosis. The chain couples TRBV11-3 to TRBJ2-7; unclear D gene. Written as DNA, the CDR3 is TGTGCCAGCAGCGCCAGGCGCAGATTTAGCTCCTACGAGCAGTACTTC. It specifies CASSARRRFSSYEQYF.